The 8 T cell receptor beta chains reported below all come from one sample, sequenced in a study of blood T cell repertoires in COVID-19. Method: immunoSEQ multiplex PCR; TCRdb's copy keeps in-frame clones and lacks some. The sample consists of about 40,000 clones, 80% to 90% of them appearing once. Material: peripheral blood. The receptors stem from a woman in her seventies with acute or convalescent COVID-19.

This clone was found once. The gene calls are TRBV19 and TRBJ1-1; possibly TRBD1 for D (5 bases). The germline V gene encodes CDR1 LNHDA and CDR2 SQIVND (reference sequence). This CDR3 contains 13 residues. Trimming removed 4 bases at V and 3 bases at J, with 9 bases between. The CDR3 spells CASSKGRDTEAFF. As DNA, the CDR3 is TGTGCCAGTAGTAAGGGGAGGGACACTGAAGCTTTCTTT.

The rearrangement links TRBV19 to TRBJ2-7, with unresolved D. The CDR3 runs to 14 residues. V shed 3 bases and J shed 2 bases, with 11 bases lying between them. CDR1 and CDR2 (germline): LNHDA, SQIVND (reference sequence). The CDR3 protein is CASSMAPGAYEQYV. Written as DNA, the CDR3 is TGTGCCAGTAGTATGGCTCCTGGAGCCTACGAGCAGTACGTC.

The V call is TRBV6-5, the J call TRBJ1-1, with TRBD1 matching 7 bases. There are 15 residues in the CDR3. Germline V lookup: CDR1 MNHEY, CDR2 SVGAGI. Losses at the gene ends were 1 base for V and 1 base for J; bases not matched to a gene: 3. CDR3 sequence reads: CASSYFQGGNTEAFF. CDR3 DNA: TGTGCCAGCAGTTACTTCCAGGGGGGGAACACTGAAGCTTTCTTT.

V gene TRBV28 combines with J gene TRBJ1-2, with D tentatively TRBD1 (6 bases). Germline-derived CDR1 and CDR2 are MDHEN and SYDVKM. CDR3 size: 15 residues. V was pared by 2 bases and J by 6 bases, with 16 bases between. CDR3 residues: CASSLSSWGPDGYTF. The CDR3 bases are TGTGCCAGCAGTTTAAGTTCCTGGGGGCCGGATGGCTACACCTTC.

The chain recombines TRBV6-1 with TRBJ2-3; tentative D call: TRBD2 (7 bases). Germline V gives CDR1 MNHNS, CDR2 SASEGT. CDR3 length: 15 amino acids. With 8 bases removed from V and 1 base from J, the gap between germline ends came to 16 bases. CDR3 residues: CASLIRGGRTDTQYF. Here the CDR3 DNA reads TGTGCCAGCTTGATTAGGGGGGGCCGCACAGATACGCAGTATTTT.

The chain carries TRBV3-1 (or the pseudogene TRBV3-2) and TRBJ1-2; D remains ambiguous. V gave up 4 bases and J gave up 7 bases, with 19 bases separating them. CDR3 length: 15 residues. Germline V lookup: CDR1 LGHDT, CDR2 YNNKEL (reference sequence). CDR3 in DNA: TGTGCCAGCAGCCCTAAACCCACTCCGGTTGGTGGCTACACCTTC. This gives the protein CASSPKPTPVGGYTF.

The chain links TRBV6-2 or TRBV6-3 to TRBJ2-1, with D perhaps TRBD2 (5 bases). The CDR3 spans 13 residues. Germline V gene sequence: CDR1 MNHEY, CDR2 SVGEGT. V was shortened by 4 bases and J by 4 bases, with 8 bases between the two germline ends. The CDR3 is CASSSGKYNEQFF. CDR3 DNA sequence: TGTGCCAGCAGTTCCGGGAAATACAATGAGCAGTTCTTC.

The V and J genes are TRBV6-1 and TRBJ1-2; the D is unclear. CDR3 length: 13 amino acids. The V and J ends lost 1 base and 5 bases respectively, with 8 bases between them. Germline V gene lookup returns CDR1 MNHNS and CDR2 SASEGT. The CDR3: CASSEGHRYGYTF. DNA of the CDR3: TGTGCCAGCAGTGAAGGACACCGATATGGCTACACCTTC.